This T cell receptor beta chain was sequenced during a study of blood T cell repertoires in COVID-19. Germline CDR1 reads SGHNT; CDR2 reads YYREEE (reference sequence). V dropped 1 base and J dropped 2; count of bases not matched to a gene: 6. The CDR3 has 15 amino acids. This table comes from immunoSEQ multiplex PCR, and its TCRdb copy is limited to in-frame clones, with some not included. The data hold 88,000 or so clones, with over 70% observed a single time. This clonotype originated in a man in his 60s with acute or convalescent COVID-19. The rearrangement uses TRBV5-4 and TRBJ2-7, with 7 bases lining up with TRBD2. The sequenced sample consisted of peripheral blood. Written as DNA, the CDR3 is TGTGCCAGCAGCTTGCTGGGGGGGAAAACCTACGAGCAGTACTTC. It is translated as CASSLLGGKTYEQYF.